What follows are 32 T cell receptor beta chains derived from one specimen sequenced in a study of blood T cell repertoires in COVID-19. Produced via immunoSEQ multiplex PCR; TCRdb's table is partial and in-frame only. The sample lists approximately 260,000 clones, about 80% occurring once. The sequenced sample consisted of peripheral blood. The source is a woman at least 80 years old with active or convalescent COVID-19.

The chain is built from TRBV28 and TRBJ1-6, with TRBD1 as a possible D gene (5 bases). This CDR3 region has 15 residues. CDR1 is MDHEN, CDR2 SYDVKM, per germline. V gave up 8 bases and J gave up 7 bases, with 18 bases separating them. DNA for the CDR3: TGTGCCAGCGGCCTCCACGCAGGGAGGAATTCACCCCTCCACTTT. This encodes CASGLHAGRNSPLHF.

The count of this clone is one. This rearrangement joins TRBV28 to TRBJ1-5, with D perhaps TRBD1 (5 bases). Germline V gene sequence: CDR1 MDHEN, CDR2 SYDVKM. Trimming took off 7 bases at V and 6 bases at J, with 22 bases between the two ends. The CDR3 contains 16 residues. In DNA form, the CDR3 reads TGTGCCAGCAAAACCTCAGGGTTTGGGTTAGGTCAGCCCCAGCATTTT. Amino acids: CASKTSGFGLGQPQHF.

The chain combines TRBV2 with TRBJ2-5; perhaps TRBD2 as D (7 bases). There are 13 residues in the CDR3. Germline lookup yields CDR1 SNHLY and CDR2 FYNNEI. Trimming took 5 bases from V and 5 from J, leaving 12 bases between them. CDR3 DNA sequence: TGTGCCAGCAGTCCTAGGGGGGGCGAGACCCAGTACTTC. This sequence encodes CASSPRGGETQYF.

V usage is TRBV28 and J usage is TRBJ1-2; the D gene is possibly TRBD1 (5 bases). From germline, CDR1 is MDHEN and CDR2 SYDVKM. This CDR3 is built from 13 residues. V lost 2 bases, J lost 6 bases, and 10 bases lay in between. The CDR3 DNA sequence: TGTGCCAGCAGTTTAGGGGCAGATCATGGCTACACCTTC. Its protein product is CASSLGADHGYTF.

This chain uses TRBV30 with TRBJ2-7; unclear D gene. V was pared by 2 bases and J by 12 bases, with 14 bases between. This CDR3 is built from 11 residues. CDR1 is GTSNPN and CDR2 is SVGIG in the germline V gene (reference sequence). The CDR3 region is CAWSSGLGRYF. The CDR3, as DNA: TGTGCCTGGAGTTCTGGGTTGGGCCGGTACTTC.

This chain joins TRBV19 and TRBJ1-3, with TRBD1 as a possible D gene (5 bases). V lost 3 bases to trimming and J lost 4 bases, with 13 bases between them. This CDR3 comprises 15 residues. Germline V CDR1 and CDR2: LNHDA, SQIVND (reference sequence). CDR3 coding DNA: TGTGCCAGTAGTATCAAAGGGGTGACGGGAAACACCATATATTTT. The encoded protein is CASSIKGVTGNTIYF.

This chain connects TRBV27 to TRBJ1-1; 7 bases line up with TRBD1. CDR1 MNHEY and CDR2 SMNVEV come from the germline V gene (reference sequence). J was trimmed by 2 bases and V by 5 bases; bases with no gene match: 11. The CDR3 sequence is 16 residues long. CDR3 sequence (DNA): TGTGCCAGCAGTCTTTTACAGGACAGGCAAAACACTGAAGCTTTCTTT. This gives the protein CASSLLQDRQNTEAFF.

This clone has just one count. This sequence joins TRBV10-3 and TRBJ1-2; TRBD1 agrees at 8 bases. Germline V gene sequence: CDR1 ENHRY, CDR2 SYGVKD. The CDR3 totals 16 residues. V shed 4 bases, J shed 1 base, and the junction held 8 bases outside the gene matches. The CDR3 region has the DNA TGTGCCATCAGTGTTCTCGGACAGGGTGGTAACTATGGCTACACCTTC. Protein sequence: CAISVLGQGGNYGYTF.

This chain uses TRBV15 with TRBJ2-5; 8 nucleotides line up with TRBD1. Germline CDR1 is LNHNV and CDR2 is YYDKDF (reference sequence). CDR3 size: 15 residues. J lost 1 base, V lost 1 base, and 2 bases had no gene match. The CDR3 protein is CATSRAGTGQETQYF. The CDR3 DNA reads TGTGCCACCAGCAGAGCCGGGACAGGCCAAGAGACCCAGTACTTC.

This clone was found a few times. CDR3 in DNA: TGTGCCAGCAGCCCCGACAGGTCAACCTACGAGCAGTACTTC. Residues: CASSPDRSTYEQYF. This chain joins TRBV7-8 and TRBJ2-7, with D tentatively TRBD1 (6 bases). Trimming stripped 5 bases from V and 2 bases from J, with 13 bases between. The germline V gene has CDR1 SGHVS and CDR2 FQNEAQ. The CDR3 is 14 amino acids.

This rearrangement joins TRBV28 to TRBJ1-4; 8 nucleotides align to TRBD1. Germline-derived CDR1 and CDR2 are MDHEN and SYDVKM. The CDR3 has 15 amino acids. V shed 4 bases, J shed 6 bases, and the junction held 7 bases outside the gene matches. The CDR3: CASSSPGGEDEKLFF. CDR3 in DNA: TGTGCCAGCAGTTCCCCAGGGGGCGAGGATGAAAAACTGTTTTTT. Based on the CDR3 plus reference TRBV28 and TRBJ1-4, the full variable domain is DVKVTQSSRYLVKRTGEKVFLECVQDMDHENMFWYRQDPGLGLRLIYFSYDVKMKEKGDIPEGYSVSREKKERFSLILESASTNQTSMYLCASSSPGGEDEKLFFGSGTQLSVL.

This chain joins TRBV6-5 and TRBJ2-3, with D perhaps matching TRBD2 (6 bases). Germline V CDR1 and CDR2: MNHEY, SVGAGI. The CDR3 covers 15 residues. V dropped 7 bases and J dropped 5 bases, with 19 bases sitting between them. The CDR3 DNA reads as TGTGCCAGCACTGGAACGCGGGGTTCGGGAGATACGCAGTATTTT. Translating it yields CASTGTRGSGDTQYF.

For the CDR3, the DNA is TGTGCCAGTAGTATCCCTCCAGGGGACACTGAAGCTTTCTTT. This translates into CASSIPPGDTEAFF. The rearrangement joins TRBV19 to TRBJ1-1; D is possibly TRBD1 (6 bases). Per germline, CDR1 LNHDA and CDR2 SQIVND (reference sequence). The CDR3 is made up of 14 amino acids. The V end lost 3 bases, the J end lost 3 bases, and 11 bases lay between the germline ends.

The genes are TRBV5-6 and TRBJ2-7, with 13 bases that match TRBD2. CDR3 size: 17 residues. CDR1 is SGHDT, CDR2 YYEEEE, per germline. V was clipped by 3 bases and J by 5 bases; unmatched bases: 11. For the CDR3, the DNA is TGTGCCAGCAGCTATGGACTAGCGGGAGTAAGTTACCACGAGCAGTACTTC. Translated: CASSYGLAGVSYHEQYF.

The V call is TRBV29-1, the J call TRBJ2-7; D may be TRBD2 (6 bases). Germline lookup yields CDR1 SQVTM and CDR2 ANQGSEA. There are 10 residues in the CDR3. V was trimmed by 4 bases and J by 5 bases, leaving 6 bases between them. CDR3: CSVGEDEQYF. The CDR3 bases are TGCAGCGTTGGGGAGGACGAGCAGTACTTC.

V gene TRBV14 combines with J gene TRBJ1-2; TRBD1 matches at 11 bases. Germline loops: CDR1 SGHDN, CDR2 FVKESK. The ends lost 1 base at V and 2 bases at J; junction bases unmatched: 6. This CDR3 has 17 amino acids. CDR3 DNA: TGTGCCAGCAGCCAAGGGCCCGGACAGGGGGCGAACTATGGCTACACCTTC. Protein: CASSQGPGQGANYGYTF. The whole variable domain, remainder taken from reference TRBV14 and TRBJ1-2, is EAGVTQFPSHSVIEKGQTVTLRCDPISGHDNLYWYRRVMGKEIKFLLHFVKESKQDESGMPNNRFLAERTGGTYSTLKVQPAELEDSGVYFCASSQGPGQGANYGYTFGSGTRLTVV.

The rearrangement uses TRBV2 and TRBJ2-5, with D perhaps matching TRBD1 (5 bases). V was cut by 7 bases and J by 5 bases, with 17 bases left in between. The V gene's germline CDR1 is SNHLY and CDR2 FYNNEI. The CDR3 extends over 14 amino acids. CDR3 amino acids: CASIGHTSVETQYF. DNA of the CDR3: TGTGCCAGCATTGGACATACTTCGGTGGAGACCCAGTACTTC.

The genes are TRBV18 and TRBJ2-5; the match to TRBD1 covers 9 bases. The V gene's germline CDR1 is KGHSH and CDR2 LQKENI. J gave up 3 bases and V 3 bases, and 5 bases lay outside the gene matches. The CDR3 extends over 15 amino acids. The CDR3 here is CASSPNRGREETQYF. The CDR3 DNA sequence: TGTGCCAGCTCACCCAACAGGGGGCGAGAAGAGACCCAGTACTTC.

In DNA, the CDR3 is TGTGCCAGTAGTATGAGGGACAATCAGCCCCAGCATTTT. Translated, it gives CASSMRDNQPQHF. This rearrangement joins TRBV19 to TRBJ1-5; no definite D call. The V end was cut by 3 bases, the J end by 3 bases, with 6 bases between. Per germline, CDR1 LNHDA and CDR2 SQIVND (reference sequence). CDR3 length: 13 residues.

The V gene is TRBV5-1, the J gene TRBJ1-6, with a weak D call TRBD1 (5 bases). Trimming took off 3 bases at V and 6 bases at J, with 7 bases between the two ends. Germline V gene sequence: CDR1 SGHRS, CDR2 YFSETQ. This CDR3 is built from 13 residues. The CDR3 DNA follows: TGCGCCAGCAGCTCGGACATTAATTCACCCCTCCACTTT. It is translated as CASSSDINSPLHF. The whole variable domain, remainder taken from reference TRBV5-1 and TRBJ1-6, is KAGVTQTPRYLIKTRGQQVTLSCSPISGHRSVSWYQQTPGQGLQFLFEYFSETQRNKGNFPGRFSGRQFSNSRSEMNVSTLELGDSALYLCASSSDINSPLHFGNGTRLTVT.

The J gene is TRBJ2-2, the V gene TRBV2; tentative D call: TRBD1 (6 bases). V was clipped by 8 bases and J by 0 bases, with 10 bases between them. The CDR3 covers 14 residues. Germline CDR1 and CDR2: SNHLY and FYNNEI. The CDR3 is CASYRDSNTGELFF. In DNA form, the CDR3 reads TGTGCCAGCTACAGGGATTCGAACACCGGGGAGCTGTTTTTT.

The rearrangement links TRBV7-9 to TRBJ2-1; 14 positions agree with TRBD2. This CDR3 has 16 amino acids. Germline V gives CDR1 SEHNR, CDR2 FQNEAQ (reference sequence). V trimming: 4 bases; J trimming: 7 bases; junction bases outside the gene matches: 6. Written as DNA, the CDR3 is TGTGCCAGCAGCTCCGGGACTAGCGGGAGTGAGAATGAGCAGTTCTTC. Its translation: CASSSGTSGSENEQFF.

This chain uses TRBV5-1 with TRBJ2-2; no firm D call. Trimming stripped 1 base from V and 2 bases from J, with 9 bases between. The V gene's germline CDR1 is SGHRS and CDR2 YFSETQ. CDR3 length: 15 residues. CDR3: CASSLSHLNTGELFF. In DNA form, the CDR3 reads TGCGCCAGCAGCTTGTCCCACTTAAACACCGGGGAGCTGTTTTTT.

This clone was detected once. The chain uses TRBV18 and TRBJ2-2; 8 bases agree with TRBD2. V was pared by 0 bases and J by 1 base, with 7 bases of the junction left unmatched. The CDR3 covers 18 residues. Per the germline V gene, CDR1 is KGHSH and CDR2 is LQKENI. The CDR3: CASSPPRKLAVNTGELFF. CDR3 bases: TGTGCCAGCTCACCACCGAGGAAACTAGCGGTGAACACCGGGGAGCTGTTTTTT.

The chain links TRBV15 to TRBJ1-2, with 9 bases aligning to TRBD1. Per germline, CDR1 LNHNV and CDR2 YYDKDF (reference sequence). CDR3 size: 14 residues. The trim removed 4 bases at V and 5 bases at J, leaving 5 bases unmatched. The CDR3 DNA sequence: TGTGCCACCAGCACGGACAGGGGCGGGTATGGCTACACCTTC. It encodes CATSTDRGGYGYTF.

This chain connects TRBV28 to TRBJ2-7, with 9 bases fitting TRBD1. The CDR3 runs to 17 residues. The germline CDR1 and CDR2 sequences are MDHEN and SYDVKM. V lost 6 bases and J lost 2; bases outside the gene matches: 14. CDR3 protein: CASSSSPGTGLPYEQYF. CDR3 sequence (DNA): TGTGCCAGCAGCTCTTCACCCGGGACAGGGCTCCCCTACGAGCAGTACTTC.

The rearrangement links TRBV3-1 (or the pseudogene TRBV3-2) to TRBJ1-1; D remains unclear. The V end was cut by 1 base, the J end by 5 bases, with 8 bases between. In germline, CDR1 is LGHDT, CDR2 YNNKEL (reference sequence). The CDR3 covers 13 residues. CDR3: CASSQVQTTEAFF. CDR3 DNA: TGTGCCAGCAGCCAAGTCCAGACAACTGAAGCTTTCTTT.

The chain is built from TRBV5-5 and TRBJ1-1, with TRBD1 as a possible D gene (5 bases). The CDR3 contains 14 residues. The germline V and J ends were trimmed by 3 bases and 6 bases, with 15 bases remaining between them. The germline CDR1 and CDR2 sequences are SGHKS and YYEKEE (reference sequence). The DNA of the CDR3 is TGTGCCAGCAGCTCCCAGGGTTTGTGGTCTGAAGCTTTCTTT. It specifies CASSSQGLWSEAFF. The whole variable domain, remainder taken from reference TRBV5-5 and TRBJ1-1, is DAGVTQSPTHLIKTRGQQVTLRCSPISGHKSVSWYQQVLGQGPQFIFQYYEKEERGRGNFPDRFSARQFPNYSSELNVNALLLGDSALYLCASSSQGLWSEAFFGQGTRLTVV.

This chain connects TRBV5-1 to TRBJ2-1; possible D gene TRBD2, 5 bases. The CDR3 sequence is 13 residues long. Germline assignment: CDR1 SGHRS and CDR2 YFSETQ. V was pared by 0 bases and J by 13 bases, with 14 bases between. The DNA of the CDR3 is TGCGCCAGCAGCTTGGGCAGTTTCGGAGGTCAGTTCTTC. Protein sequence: CASSLGSFGGQFF.

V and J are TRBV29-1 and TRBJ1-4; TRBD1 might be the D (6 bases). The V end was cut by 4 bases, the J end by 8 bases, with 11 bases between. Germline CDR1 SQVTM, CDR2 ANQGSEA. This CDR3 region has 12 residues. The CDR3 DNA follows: TGCAGCGTTGCCGACAGGTTCGAAAAACTGTTTTTT. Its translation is CSVADRFEKLFF.

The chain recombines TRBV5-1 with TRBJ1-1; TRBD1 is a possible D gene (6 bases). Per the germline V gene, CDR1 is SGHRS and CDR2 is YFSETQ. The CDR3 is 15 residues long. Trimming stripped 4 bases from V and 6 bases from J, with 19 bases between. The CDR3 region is CASSLREAGGPEAFF. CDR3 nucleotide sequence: TGCGCCAGCAGCCTCCGAGAGGCGGGGGGCCCTGAAGCTTTCTTT.

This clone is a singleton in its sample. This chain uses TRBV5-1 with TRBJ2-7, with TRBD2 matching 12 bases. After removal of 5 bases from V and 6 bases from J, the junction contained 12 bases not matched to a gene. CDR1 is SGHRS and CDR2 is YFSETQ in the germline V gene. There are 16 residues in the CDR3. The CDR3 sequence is CASRNEASGRASEQYF. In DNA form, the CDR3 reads TGCGCCAGCAGAAATGAAGCTAGCGGGAGGGCCAGCGAGCAGTACTTC.